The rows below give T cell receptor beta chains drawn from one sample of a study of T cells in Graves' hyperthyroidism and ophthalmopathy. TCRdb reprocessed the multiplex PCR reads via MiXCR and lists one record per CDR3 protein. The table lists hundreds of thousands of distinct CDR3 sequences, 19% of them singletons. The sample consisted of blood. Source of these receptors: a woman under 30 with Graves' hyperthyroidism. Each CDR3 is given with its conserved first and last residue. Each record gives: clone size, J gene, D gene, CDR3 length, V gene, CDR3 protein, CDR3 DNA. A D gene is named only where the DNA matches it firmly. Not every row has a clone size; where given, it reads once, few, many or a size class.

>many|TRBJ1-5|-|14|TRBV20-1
CSASGRGPNQPQHF
TGCAGTGCTAGCGGGCGGGGACCCAATCAGCCCCAGCATTTT
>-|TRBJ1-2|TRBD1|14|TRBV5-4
CASSPLQGGNGYTF
TGTGCCAGCAGCCCCTTACAGGGGGGTAATGGCTACACCTTC
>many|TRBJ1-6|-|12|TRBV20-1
CSANRDGSPLHF
TGCAGTGCGAACAGGGATGGGTCACCCCTCCACTTT
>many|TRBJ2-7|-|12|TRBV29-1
CSVAGETYEQYF
TGCAGCGTTGCGGGGGAAACCTACGAGCAGTACTTC
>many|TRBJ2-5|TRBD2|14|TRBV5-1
CASSPGTSRETQYF
TGTGCCAGCAGCCCCGGGACTAGCCGCGAGACCCAGTACTTC
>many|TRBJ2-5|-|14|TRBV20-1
CSARALASQETQYF
TGCAGTGCTAGAGCCCTAGCGTCCCAAGAGACCCAGTACTTC
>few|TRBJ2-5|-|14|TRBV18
CASSLEDLQETKYF
TGTGCCAGCTCACTGGAAGACCTCCAAGAGACCAAGTACTTC
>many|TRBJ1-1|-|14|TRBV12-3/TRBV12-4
CAGSFQGLHTEAFF
TGTGCCGGCAGTTTTCAGGGTCTCCACACTGAAGCTTTCTTT
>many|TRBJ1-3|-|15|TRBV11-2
CASSLDVTGGNTIYF
TGTGCCAGCAGCTTAGATGTGACAGGTGGAAACACCATATATTTT
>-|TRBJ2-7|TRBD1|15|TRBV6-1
CASSEWGQGIVEQYF
TGTGCCAGCAGTGAATGGGGACAGGGGATTGTCGAGCAGTACTTC
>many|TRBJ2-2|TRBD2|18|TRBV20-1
CSARVIAGGPSNTGELFF
TGCAGTGCTAGAGTGATAGCGGGGGGCCCATCGAACACCGGGGAGCTGTTTTTT
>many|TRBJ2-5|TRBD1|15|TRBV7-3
CASSSKGGIGETQYF
TGTGCCAGCAGCTCCAAAGGGGGCATCGGGGAGACCCAGTACTTC
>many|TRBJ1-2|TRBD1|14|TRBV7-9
CASSPGTDNYGYTF
TGTGCCAGCAGCCCCGGGACAGATAACTATGGCTACACCTTC
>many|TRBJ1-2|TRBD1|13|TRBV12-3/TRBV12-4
CASRFQGGGGYTF
TGTGCCAGCAGATTCCAGGGGGGAGGCGGCTACACCTTC
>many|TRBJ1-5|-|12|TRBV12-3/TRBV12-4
CASSLGVQPQHF
TGTGCCAGCAGTTTGGGGGTTCAGCCCCAGCATTTT
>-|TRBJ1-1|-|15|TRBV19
CATTPLDRTNTEAFF
TGTGCCACAACCCCTCTGGACAGAACGAACACTGAAGCTTTCTTT
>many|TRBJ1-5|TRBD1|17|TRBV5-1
CASSFYRGYRSNQPQHF
TGCGCCAGCAGCTTTTACAGGGGATATCGTTCCAATCAGCCCCAGCATTTT
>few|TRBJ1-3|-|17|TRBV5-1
CASSWDTLPNSGNTIYF
TGCGCCAGCAGCTGGGACACACTCCCAAACTCTGGAAACACCATATATTTT
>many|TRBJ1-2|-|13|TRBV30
CAWSDGREYGYTF
TGTGCCTGGAGCGATGGCAGGGAATATGGCTACACCTTC
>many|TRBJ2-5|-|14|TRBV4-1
CASSQEEGPETQYF
TGCGCCAGCAGCCAAGAGGAGGGGCCCGAGACCCAGTACTTC
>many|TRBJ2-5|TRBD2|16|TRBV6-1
CASSRLGGGAPETQYF
TGTGCCAGCAGTCGATTGGGCGGGGGGGCCCCGGAGACCCAGTACTTC
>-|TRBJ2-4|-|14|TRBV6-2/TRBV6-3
CASATGARSDIQYF
TGTGCCAGCGCGACGGGGGCGCGTTCGGACATTCAGTACTTC
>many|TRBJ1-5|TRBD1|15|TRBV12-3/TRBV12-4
CASRGRGQGNQPQHF
TGTGCCAGCAGGGGACGGGGACAGGGCAATCAGCCCCAGCATTTT
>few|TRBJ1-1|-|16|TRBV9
CASSVGFMALNTEACF
TGTGCCAGCAGCGTAGGTTTTATGGCTCTGAACACTGAAGCTTGCTTT
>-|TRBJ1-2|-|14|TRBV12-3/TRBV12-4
CASSLPGDQYGYTF
TGTGCCAGCAGCCTCCCGGGCGATCAGTATGGCTACACCTTC
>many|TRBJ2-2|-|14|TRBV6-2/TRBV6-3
CASYSASTPGELFF
TGTGCCAGCTATTCGGCGAGTACACCGGGGGAGCTGTTTTTT
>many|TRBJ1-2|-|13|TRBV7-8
CASRNGLNYGYTF
TGTGCCAGCCGCAACGGGTTGAACTATGGCTACACCTTC